This TCR beta chain was sequenced during a study of shared clonotypes between healthy human individuals. Study findings and constraints: Non-shared clonotypes had lower generation probabilities than clonotypes shared by all four sorted-subset donors. The sole specimen, blood, was sampled, and tissue repertoires likely differ.

Replicate PCRs from sorted subsets contained roughly 200 ng DNA, which is some 29,000 T cell genomes. This table comes from immunoSEQ multiplex PCR, and its TCRdb copy is limited to in-frame clones, with some not included. The data contain 550,000 to 700,000 clones, 55% to 85% of them singletons. V dropped 2 bases and J dropped 3 bases, with 11 bases sitting between them. This CDR3 has 14 amino acids. Per the germline V gene, CDR1 is MNHEY and CDR2 is SMNVEV (reference sequence). Of note for this clone: Its target is not known.

Sequenced material: memory CD4+ T cells sorted from blood. Subset defined: CD45RA-negative fraction. The rearrangement uses TRBV27 and TRBJ2-7, with a weak D call TRBD1 (6 bases). The origin of this receptor is a woman aged 25 to 39 in good health. The CDR3 DNA sequence: TGTGCCAGCAGTTTAAAGACAGGACTCTACGAGCAGTACTTC. This sequence encodes CASSLKTGLYEQYF.